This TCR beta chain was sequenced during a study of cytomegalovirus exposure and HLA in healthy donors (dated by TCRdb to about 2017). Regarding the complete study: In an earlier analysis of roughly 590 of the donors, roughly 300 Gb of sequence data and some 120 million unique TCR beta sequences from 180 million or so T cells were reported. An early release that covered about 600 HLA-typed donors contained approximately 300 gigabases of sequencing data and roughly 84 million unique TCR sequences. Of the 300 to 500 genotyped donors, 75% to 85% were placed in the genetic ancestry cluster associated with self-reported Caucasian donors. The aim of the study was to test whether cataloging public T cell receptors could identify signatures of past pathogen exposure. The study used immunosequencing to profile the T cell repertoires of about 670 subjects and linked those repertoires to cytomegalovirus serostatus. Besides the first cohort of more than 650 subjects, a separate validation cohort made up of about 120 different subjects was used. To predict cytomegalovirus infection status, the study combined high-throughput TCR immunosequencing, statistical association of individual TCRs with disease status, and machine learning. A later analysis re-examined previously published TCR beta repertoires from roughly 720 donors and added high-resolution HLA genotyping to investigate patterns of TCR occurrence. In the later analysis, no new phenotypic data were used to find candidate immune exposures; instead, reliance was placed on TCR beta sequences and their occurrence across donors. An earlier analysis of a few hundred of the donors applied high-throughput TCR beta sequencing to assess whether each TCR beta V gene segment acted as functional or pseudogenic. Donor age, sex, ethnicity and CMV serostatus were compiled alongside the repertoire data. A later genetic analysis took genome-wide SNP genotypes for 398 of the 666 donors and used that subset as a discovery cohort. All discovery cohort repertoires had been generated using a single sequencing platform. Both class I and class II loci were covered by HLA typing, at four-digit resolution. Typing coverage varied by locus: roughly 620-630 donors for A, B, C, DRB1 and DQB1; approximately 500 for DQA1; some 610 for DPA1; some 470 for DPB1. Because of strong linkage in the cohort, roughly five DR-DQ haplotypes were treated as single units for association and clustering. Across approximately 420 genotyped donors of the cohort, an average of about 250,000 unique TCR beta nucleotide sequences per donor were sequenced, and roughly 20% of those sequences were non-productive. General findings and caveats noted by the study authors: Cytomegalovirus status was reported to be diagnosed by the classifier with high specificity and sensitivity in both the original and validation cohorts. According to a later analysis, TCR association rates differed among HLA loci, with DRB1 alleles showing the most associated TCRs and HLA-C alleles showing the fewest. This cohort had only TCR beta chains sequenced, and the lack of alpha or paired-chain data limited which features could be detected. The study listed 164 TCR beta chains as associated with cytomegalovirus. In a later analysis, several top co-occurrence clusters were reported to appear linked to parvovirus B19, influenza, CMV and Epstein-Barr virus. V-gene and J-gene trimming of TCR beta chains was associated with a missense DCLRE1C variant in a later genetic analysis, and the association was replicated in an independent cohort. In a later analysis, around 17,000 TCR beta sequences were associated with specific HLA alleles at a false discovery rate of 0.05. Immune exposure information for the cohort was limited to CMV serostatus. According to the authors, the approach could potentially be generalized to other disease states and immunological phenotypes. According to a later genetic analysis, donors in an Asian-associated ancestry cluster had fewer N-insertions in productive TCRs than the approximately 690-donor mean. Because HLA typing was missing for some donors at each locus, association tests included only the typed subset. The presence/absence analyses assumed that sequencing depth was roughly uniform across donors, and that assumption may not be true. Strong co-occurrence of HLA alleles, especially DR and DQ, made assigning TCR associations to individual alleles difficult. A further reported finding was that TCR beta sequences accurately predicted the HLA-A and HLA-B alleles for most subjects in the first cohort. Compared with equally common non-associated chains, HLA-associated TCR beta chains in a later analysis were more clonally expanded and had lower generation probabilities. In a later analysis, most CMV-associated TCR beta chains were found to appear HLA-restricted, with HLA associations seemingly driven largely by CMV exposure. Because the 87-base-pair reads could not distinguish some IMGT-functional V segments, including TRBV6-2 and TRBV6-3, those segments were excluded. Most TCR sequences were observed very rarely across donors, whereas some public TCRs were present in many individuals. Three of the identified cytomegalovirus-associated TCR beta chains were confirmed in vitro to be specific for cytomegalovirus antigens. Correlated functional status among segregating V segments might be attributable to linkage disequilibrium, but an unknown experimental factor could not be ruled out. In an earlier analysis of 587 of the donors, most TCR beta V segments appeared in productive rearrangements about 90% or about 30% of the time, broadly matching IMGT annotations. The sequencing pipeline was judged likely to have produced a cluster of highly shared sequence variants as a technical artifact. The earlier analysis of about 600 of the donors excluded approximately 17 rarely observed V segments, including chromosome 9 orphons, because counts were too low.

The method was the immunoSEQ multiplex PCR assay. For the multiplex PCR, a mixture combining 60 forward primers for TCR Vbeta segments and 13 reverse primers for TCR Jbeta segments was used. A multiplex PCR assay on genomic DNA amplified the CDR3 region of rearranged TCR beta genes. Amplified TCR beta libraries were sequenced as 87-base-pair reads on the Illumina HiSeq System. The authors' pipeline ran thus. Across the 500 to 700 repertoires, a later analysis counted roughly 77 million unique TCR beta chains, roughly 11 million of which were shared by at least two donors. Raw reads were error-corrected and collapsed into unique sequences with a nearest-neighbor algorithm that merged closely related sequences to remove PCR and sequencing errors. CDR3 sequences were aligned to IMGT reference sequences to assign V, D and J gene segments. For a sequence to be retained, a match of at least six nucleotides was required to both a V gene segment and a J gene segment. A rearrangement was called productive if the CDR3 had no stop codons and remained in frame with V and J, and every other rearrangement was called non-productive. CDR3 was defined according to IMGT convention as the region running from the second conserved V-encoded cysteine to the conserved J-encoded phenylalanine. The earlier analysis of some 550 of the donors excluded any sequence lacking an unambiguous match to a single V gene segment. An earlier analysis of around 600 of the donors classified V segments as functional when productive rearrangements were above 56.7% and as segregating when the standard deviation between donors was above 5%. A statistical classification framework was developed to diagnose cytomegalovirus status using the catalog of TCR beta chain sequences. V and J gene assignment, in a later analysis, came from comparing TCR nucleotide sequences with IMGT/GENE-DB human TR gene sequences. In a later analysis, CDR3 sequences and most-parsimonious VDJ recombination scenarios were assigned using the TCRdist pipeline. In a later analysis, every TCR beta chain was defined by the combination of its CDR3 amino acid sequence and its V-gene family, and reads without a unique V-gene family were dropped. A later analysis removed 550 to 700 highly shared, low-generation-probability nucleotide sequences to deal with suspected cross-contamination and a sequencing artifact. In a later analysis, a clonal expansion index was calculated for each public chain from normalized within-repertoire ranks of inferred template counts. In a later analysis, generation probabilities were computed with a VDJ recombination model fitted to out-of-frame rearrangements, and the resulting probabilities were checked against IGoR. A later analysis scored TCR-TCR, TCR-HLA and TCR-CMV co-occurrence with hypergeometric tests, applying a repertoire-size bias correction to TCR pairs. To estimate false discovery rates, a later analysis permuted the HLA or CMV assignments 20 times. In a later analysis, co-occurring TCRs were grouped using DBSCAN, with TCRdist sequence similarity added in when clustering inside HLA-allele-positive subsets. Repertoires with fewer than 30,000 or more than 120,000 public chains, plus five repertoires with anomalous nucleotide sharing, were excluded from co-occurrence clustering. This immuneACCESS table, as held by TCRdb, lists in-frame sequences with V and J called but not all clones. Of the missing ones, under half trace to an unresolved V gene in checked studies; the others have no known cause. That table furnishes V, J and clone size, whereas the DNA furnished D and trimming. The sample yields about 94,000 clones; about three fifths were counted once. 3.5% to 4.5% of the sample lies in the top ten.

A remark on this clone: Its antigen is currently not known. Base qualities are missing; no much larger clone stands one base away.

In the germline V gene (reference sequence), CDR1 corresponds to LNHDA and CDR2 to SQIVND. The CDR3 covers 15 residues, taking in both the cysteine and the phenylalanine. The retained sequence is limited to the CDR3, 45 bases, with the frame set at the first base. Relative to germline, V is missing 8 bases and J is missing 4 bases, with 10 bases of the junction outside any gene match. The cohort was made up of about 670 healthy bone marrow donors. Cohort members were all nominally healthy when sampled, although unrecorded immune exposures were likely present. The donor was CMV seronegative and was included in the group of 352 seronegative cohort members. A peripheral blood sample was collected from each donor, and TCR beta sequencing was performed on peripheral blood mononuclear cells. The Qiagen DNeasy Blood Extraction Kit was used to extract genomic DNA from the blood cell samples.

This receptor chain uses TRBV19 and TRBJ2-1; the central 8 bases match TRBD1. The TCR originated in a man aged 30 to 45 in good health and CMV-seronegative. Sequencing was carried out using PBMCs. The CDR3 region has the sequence CASGERQGIYNEQFF. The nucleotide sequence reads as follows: TGTGCCAGTGGCGAAAGACAGGGGATTTACAATGAGCAGTTCTTC.